One T cell receptor (beta chain) is described in this entry. This sample is part of a study of shared clonotypes between healthy human individuals. Evenly divided among several immunoSEQ plates was the genomic DNA of each subset. Under the authors' procedure: Without quality scores, immunoSEQ junctional reads could not be filtered like full-length reads. TCRdb keeps only in-frame clones here, not all; method: immunoSEQ multiplex PCR. From that table come the V and J calls and clone size; the DNA was used to work out D and trimming. The repertoire holds 2.3 million or so clones, with more than 80% as singletons. Germline V gene lookup returns CDR1 SGHDT and CDR2 YYEEEE. V dropped 4 bases and J dropped 8; count of bases not matched to a gene: 6. The CDR3 covers 13 residues.

J is TRBJ1-2 and V is TRBV5-6, with 9 bases aligning to TRBD1. This receptor was identified in a man younger than 30 in good health. Some clones in this sample may be carry-over from other donors' samples. The sequenced material came from naive CD4+ T cells from PBMCs. Subset indicated: CD45RA+ positively selected. This CDR3 is CASSKTGTGGYTF. CDR3 DNA: TGTGCCAGCAGCAAGACCGGGACAGGGGGCTACACCTTC.